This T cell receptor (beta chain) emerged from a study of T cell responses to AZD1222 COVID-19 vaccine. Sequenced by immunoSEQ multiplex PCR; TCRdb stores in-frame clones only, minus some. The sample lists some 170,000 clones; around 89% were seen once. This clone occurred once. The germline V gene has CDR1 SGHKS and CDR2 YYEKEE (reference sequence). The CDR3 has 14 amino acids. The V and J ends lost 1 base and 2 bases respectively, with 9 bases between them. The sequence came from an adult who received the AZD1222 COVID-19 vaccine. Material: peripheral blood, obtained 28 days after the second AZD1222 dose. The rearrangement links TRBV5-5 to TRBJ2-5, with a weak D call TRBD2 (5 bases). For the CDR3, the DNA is TGTGCCAGCAGCTTGAAAGCGGTGCAAGAGACCCAGTACTTC. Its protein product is CASSLKAVQETQYF.